This T cell receptor (beta chain) was sequenced during a study of T cell changes during pregnancy in multiple sclerosis. Trimming took 2 bases from V and 2 from J, leaving 15 bases between them. Germline lookup yields CDR1 MNHNS and CDR2 SASEGT. The CDR3 covers 16 residues. Here immunoSEQ multiplex PCR was the method, and the copy in TCRdb shows in-frame clones only, minus some. The table records tens of thousands of clones, roughly 93% of them present only once. This TCR was recovered from a female donor with multiple sclerosis, enrolled in a pregnancy study. The sequences come from CD4+ T cells from peripheral blood mononuclear cells, collected before pregnancy. The gene calls are TRBV6-1 and TRBJ2-5, with D maybe TRBD1 (6 bases). The chain's CDR3 is CASSEYRGGRQETQYF. In nucleotides, the CDR3 is TGTGCCAGCAGTGAATATAGAGGGGGTCGACAAGAGACCCAGTACTTC.